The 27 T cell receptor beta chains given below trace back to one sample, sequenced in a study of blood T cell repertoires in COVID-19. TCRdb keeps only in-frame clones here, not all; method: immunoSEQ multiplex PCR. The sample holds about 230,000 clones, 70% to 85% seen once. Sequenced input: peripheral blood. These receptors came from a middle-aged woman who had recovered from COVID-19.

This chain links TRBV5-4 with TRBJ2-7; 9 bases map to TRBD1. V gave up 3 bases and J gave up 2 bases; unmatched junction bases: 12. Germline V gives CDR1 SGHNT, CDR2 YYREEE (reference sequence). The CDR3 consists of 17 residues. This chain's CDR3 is CASSSSGQGSRAYEQYF. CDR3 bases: TGTGCCAGCAGCTCATCGGGACAGGGTTCTAGGGCCTACGAGCAGTACTTC.

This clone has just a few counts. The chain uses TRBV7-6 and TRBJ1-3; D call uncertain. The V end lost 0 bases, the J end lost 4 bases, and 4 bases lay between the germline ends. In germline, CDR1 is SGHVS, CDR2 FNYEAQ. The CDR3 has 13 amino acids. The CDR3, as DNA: TGTGCCAGCAGCTTAGCGTCGGGAAACACCATATATTTT. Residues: CASSLASGNTIYF. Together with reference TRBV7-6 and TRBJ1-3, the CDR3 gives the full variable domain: GAGVSQSPRYKVTKRGQDVALRCDPISGHVSLYWYRQALGQGPEFLTYFNYEAQQDKSGLPNDRFSAERPEGSISTLTIQRTEQRDSAMYRCASSLASGNTIYFGEGSWLTVV.

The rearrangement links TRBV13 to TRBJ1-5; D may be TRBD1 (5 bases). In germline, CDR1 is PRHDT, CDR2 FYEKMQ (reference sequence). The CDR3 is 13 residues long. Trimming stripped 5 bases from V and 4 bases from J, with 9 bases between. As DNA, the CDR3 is TGTGCCAGCAGCCCCCAGGGAAATCAGCCCCAGCATTTT. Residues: CASSPQGNQPQHF.

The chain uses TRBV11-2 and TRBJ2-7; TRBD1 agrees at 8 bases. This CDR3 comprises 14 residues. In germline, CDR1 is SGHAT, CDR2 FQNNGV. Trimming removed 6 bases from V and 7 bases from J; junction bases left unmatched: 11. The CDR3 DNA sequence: TGTGCCAGCAGTGGCCGGGACAGGTTCTCTGAGCAGTACTTC. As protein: CASSGRDRFSEQYF. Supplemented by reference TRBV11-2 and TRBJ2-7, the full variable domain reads EAGVAQSPRYKIIEKRQSVAFWCNPISGHATLYWYQQILGQGPKLLIQFQNNGVVDDSQLPKDRFSAERLKGVDSTLKIQPAKLEDSAVYLCASSGRDRFSEQYFGPGTRLTVT.

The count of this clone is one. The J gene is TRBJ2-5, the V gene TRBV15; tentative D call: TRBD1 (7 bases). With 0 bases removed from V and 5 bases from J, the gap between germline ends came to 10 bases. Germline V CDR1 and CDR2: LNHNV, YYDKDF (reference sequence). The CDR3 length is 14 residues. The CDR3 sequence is CATSRDRGRETQYF. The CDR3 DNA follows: TGTGCCACCAGCAGAGACAGGGGGAGGGAGACCCAGTACTTC.

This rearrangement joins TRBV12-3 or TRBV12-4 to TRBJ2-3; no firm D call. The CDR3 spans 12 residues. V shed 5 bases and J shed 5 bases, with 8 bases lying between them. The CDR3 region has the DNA TGTGCCAGCAGTCGGGTCGAAGATACGCAGTATTTT. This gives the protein CASSRVEDTQYF.

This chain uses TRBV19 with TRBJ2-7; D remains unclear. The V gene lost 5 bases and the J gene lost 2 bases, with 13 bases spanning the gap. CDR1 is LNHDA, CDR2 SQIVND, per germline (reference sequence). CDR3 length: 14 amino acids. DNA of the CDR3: TGTGCCAGTAGTCCTACTTATTCCGCCTACGAGCAGTACTTC. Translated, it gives CASSPTYSAYEQYF.

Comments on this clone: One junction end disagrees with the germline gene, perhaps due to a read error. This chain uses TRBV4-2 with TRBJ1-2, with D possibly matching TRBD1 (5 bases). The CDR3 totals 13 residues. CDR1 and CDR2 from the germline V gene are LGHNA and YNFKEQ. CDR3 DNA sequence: TGTGCCAGCAGCCAAGTAGCAAAAGACAGAGCATACTTC. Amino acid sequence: CASSQVAKDRAYF.

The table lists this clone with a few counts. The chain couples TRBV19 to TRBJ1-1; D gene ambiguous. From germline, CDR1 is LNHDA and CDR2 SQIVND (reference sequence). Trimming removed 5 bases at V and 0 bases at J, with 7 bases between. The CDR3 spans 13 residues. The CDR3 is CASSLGMNTEAFF. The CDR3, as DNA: TGTGCCAGTAGTTTGGGCATGAACACTGAAGCTTTCTTT.

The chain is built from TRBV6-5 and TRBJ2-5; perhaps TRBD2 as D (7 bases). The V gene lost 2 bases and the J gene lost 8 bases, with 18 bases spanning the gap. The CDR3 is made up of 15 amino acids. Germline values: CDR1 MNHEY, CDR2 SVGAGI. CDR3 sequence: CASSYTGGGLPTQYF. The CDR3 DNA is TGTGCCAGCAGTTACACTGGGGGGGGGCTACCAACCCAGTACTTC.

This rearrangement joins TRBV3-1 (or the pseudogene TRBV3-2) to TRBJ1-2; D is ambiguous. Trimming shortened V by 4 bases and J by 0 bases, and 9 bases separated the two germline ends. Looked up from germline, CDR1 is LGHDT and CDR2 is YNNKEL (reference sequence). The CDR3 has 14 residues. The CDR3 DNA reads TGTGCCAGCAGCCCAACGGGATCTAACTATGGCTACACCTTC. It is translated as CASSPTGSNYGYTF.

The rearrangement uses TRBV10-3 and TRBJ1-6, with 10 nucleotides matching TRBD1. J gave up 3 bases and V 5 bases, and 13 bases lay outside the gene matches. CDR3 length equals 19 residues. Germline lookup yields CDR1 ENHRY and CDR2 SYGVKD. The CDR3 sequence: CAISKFLDRGPDYNSPLHF. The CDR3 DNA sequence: TGTGCCATCAGTAAATTCCTAGACAGGGGGCCAGACTATAATTCACCCCTCCACTTT.

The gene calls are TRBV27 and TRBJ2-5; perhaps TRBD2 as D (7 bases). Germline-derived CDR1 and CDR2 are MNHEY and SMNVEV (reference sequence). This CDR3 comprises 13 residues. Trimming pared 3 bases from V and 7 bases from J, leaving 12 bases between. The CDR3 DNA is TGTGCCAGCAGTTTTTCAGGGGAGGGGACCCAGTACTTC. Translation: CASSFSGEGTQYF.

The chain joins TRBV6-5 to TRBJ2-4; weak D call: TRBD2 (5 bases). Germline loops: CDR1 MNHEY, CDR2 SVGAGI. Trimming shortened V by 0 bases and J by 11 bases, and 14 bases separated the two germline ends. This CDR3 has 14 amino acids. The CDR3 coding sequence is TGTGCCAGCAGTTACTCGAGAGGGCCAAGCTTTCAGTACTTC. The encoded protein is CASSYSRGPSFQYF.

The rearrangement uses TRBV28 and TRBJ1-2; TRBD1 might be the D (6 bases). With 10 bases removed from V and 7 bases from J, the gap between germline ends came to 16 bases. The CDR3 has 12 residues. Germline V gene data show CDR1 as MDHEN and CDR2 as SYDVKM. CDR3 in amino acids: CAIQTGHGGYTF. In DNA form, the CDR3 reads TGTGCCATACAAACAGGGCACGGTGGCTACACCTTC.

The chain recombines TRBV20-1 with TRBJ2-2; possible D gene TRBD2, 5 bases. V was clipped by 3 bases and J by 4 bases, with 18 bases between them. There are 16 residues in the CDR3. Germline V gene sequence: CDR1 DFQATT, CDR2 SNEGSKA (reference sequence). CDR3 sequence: CSASFGLASGTGELFF. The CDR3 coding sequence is TGCAGTGCTAGTTTCGGGCTAGCTTCGGGCACCGGGGAGCTGTTTTTT.

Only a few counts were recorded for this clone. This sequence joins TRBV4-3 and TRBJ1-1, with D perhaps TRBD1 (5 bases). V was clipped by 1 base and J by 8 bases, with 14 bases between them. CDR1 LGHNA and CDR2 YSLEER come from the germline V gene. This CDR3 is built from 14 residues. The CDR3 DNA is TGCGCCAGCAGCCAAGTGTCAGGGTTTGGAGAAGCTTTCTTT. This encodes CASSQVSGFGEAFF.

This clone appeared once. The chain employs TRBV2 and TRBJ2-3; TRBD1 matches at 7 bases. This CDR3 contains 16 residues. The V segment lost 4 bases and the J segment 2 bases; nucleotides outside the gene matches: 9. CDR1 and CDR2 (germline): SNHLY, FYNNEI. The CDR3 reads CASSGSGGLNTDTQYF. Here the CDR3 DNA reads TGTGCCAGCAGTGGCTCAGGGGGTCTAAACACAGATACGCAGTATTTT.

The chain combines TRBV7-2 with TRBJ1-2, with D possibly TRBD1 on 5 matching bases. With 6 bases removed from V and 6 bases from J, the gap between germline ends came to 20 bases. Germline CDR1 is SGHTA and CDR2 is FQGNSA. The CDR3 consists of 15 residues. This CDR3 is CASSYPGGYSDGYTF. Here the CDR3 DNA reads TGTGCCAGCAGTTACCCGGGGGGGTATTCGGATGGCTACACCTTC.

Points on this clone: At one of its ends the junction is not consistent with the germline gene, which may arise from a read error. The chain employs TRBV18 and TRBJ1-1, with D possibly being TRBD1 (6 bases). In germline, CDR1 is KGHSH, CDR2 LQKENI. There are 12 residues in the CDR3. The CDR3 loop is CASSPPSGTFGF. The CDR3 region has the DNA TGTGCCAGCTCACCACCATCCGGGACATTTGGGTTT. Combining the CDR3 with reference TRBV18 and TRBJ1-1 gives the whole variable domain NAGVMQNPRHLVRRRGQEARLRCSPMKGHSHVYWYRQLPEEGLKFMVYLQKENIIDESGMPKERFSAEFPKEGPSILRIQQVVRGDSAAYFCASSPPSGTFGFGQGTRLTVV.

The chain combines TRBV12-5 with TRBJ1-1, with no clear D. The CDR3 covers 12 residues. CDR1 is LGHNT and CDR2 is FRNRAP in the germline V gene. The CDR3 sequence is CASTSHRDEAFF. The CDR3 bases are TGTGCCTCCACCTCCCACAGAGATGAAGCTTTCTTT.

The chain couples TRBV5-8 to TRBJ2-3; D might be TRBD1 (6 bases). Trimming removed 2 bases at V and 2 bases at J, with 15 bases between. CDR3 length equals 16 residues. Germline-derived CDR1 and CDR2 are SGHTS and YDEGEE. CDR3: CASSFGYGDNTDTQYF. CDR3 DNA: TGTGCCAGCAGCTTTGGGTATGGGGACAACACAGATACGCAGTATTTT.

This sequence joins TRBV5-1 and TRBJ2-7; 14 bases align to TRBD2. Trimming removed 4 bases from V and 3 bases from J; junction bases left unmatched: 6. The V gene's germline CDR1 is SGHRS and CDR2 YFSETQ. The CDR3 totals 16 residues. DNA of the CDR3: TGCGCCAGCAGCCCGACTAGCGGGGGGGAGTTCTACGAGCAGTACTTC. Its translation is CASSPTSGGEFYEQYF.

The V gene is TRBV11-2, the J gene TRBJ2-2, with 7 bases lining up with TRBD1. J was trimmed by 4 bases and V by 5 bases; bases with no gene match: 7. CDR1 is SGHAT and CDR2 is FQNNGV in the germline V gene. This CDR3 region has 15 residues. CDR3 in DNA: TGTGCCAGCAGCCCCCTGACAGGGTTCACCGGGGAGCTGTTTTTT. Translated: CASSPLTGFTGELFF.

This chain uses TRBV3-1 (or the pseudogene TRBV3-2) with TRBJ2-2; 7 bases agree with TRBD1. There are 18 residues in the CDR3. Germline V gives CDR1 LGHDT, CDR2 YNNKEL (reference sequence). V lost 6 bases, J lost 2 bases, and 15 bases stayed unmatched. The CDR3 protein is CASSSGAPGTANTGELFF. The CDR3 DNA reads TGTGCCAGCAGTTCCGGAGCTCCTGGGACAGCAAACACCGGGGAGCTGTTTTTT.

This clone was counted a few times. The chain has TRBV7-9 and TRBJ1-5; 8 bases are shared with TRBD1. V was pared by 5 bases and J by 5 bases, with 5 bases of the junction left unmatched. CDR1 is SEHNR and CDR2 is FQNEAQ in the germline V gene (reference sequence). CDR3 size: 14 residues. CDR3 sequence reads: CASSPGTGHQPQHF. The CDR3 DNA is TGTGCCAGCAGCCCGGGGACAGGCCATCAGCCCCAGCATTTT.

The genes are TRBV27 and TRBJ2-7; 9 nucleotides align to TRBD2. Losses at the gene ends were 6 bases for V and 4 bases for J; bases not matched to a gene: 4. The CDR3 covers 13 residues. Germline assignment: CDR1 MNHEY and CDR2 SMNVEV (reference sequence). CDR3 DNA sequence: TGTGCCAGCAGGGCGGGGGGGCGTTACGAGCAGTACTTC. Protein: CASRAGGRYEQYF.